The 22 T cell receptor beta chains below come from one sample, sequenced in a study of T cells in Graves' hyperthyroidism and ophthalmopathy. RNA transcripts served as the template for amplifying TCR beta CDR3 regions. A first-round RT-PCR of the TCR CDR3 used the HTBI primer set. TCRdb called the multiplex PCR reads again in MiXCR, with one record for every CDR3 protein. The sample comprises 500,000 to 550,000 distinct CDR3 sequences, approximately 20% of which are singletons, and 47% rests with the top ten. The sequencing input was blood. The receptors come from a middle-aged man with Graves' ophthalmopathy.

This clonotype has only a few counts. CDR3 sequence (DNA): TGTGCCAGCAGCCGGTTTCCTTCGGGAGAAGAGACCCAGTACTTC. As protein: CASSRFPSGEETQYF. This chain joins TRBV4-2 and TRBJ2-5, with D perhaps matching TRBD2 (6 bases). The V end lost 4 bases, the J end lost 3 bases, and 15 bases lay between the germline ends. Germline V gives CDR1 LGHNA, CDR2 YNFKEQ. The CDR3 consists of 15 residues.

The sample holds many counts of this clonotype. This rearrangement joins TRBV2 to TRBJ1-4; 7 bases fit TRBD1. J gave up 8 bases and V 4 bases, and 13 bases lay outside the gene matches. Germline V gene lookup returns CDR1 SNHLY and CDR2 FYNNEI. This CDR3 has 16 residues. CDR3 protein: CASSGPSETGREKLFF. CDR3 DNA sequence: TGTGCCAGCAGTGGCCCCTCTGAGACAGGGCGAGAAAAACTGTTTTTT. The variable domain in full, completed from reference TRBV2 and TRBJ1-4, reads EPEVTQTPSHQVTQMGQEVILRCVPISNHLYFYWYRQILGQKVEFLVSFYNNEISEKSEIFDDQFSVERPDGSNFTLKIRSTKLEDSAMYFCASSGPSETGREKLFFGSGTQLSVL.

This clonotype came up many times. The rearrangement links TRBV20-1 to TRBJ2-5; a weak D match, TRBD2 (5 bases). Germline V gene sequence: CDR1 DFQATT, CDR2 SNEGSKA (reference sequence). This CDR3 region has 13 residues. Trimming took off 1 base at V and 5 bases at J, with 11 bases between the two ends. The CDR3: CSARGRGRETQYF. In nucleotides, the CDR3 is TGCAGTGCTAGAGGTCGGGGAAGGGAGACCCAGTACTTC.

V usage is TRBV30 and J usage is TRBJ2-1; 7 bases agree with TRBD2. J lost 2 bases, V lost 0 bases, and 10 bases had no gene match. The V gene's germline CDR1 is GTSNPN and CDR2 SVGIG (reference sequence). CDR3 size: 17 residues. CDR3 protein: CAWSVNSGGVTYNEQFF. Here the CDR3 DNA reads TGTGCCTGGAGTGTAAACTCGGGAGGCGTCACCTACAATGAGCAGTTCTTC.

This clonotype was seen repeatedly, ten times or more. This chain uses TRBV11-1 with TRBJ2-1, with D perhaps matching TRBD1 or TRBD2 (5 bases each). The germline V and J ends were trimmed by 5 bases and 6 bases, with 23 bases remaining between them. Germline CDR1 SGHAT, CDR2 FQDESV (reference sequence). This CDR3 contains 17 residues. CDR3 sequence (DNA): TGTGCCAGCAGCCCCCCCCCTGGGGGTGAGTGGACCAATGAGCAGTTCTTC. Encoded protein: CASSPPPGGEWTNEQFF.

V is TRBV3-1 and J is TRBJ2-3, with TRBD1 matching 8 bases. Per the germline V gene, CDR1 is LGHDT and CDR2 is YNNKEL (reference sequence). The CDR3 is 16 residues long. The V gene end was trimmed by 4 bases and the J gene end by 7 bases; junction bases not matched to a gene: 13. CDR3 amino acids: CASSPAYQGALNTQYF. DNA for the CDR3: TGTGCCAGCAGCCCTGCTTATCAGGGGGCGTTAAATACGCAGTATTTT.

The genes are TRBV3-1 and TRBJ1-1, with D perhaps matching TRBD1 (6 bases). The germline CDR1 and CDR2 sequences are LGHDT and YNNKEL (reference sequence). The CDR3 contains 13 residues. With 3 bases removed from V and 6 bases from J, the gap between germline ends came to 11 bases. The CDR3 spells CASSQDRLSEAFF. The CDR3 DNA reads TGTGCCAGCAGCCAGGACAGATTATCTGAAGCTTTCTTT.

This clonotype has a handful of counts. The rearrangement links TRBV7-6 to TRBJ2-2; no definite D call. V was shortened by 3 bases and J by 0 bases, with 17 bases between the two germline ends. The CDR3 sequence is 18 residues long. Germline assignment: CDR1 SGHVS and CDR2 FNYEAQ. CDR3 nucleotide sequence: TGTGCCAGCAGCTTCCCACCTAAGGGTGGGGCGAACACCGGGGAGCTGTTTTTT. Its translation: CASSFPPKGGANTGELFF.

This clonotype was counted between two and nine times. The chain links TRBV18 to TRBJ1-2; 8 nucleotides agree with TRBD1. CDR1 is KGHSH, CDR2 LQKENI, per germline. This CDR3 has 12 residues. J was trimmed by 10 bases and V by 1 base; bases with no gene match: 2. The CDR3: CASSPQDRDYTF. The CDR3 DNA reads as TGTGCCAGCTCACCACAGGACAGGGACTACACCTTC.

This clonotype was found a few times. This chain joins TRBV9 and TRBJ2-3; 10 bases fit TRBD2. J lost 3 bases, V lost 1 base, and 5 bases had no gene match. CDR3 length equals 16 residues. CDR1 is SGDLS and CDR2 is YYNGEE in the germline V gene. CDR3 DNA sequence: TGTGCCAGCAGCGTATCAGCGGGAGGGGGTACAGATACGCAGTATTTT. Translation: CASSVSAGGGTDTQYF.

The CDR3 sequence: CSARDLAGTYEQYF. The DNA for the CDR3 is TGCAGTGCTAGAGATCTGGCAGGAACCTACGAGCAGTACTTC. The chain uses TRBV20-1 and TRBJ2-7; D remains unclear. Germline CDR1 is DFQATT and CDR2 is SNEGSKA (reference sequence). This CDR3 has 14 amino acids. Trimming cost V 0 bases and J 2 bases, with 11 bases left between them.

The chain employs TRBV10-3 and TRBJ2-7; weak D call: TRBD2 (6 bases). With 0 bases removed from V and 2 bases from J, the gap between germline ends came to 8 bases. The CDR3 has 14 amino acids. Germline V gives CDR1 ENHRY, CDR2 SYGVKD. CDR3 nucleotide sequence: TGTGCCATCAGTGAGTCTAGCGGCCCCTACGAGCAGTACTTC. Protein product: CAISESSGPYEQYF.

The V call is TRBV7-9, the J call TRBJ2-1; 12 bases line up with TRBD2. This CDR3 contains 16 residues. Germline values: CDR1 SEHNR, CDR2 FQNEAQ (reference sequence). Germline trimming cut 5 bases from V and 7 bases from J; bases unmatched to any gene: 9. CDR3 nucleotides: TGTGCCAGCAGCCCCAGGCCTAGCGGGAGGGGGAATGAGCAGTTCTTC. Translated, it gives CASSPRPSGRGNEQFF. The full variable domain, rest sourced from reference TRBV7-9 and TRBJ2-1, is DTGVSQNPRHKITKRGQNVTFRCDPISEHNRLYWYRQTLGQGPEFLTYFQNEAQLEKSRLLSDRFSAERPKGSFSTLEIQRTEQGDSAMYLCASSPRPSGRGNEQFFGPGTRLTVL.

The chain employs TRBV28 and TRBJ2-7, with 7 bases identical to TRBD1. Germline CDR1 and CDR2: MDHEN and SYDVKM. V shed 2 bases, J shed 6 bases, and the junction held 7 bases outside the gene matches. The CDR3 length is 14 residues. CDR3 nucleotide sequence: TGTGCCAGCAGTTTAACAGGGGTTGGGCGCGAGCAGTACTTC. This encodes CASSLTGVGREQYF.

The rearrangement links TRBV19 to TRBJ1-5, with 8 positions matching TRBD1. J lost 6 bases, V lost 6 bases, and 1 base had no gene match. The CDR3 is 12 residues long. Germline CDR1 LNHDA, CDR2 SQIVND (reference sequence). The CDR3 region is CASRTGAQPQHF. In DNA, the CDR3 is TGTGCCAGTAGGACAGGGGCTCAGCCCCAGCATTTT.

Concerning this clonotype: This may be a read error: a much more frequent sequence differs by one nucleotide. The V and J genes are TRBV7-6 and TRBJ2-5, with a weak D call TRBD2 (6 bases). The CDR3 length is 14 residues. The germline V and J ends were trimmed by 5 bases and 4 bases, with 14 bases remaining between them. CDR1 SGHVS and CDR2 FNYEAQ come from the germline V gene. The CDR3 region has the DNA TGTGCCAGCAGCCCCGGGAGACATTTAGAGACCCAGTACTTC. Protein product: CASSPGRHLETQYF.

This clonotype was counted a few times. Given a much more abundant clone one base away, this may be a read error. The CDR3 DNA follows: TGTGCCCGGAGGGTCGACAGAAATCAGCCCCAGCATTTT. Protein sequence: CARRVDRNQPQHF. This chain connects TRBV30 to TRBJ1-5, with D possibly TRBD1 on 5 matching bases. The V gene's germline CDR1 is GTSNPN and CDR2 SVGIG (reference sequence). The CDR3 covers 13 residues.

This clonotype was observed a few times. This CDR3 reads CASSLDGTSKNIQYF. CDR3 in DNA: TGTGCCAGCAGCCTCGACGGGACATCCAAAAACATTCAGTACTTC. The chain recombines TRBV12-3 or TRBV12-4 with TRBJ2-4; a possible D gene is TRBD1 (6 bases). CDR3 length: 15 residues. Trimming left V 6 bases short and J 2 bases short, with 14 bases between.

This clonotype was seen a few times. The CDR3: CASSMWGSSYNEQFF. The CDR3 DNA reads TGTGCCAGTAGTATGTGGGGTAGCTCCTACAATGAGCAGTTCTTC. The rearrangement uses TRBV19 and TRBJ2-1, with D uncertain. Trimming stripped 3 bases from V and 0 bases from J, with 9 bases between. CDR3 length: 15 residues. Germline CDR1 and CDR2: LNHDA and SQIVND (reference sequence).

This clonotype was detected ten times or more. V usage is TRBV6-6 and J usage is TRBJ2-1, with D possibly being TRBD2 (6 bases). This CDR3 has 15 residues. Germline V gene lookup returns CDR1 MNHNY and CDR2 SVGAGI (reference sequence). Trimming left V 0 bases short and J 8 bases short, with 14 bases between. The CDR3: CASSYSGGKADEQFF. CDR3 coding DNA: TGTGCCAGCAGTTACTCTGGGGGGAAGGCAGATGAGCAGTTCTTC.

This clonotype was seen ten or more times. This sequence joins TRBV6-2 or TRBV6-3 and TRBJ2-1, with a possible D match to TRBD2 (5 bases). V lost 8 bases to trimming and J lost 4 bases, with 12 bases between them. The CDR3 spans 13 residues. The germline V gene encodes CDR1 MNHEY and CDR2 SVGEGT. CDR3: CASSPWEYNEQFF. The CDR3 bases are TGTGCCAGCTCCCCCTGGGAGTACAATGAGCAGTTCTTC.

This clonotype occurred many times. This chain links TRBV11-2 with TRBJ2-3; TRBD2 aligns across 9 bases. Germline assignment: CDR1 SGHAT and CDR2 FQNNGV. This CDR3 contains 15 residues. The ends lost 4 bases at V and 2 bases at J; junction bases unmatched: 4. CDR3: CASSSVAGVTDTQYF. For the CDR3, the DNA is TGTGCCAGCAGCTCAGTAGCGGGGGTCACAGATACGCAGTATTTT.